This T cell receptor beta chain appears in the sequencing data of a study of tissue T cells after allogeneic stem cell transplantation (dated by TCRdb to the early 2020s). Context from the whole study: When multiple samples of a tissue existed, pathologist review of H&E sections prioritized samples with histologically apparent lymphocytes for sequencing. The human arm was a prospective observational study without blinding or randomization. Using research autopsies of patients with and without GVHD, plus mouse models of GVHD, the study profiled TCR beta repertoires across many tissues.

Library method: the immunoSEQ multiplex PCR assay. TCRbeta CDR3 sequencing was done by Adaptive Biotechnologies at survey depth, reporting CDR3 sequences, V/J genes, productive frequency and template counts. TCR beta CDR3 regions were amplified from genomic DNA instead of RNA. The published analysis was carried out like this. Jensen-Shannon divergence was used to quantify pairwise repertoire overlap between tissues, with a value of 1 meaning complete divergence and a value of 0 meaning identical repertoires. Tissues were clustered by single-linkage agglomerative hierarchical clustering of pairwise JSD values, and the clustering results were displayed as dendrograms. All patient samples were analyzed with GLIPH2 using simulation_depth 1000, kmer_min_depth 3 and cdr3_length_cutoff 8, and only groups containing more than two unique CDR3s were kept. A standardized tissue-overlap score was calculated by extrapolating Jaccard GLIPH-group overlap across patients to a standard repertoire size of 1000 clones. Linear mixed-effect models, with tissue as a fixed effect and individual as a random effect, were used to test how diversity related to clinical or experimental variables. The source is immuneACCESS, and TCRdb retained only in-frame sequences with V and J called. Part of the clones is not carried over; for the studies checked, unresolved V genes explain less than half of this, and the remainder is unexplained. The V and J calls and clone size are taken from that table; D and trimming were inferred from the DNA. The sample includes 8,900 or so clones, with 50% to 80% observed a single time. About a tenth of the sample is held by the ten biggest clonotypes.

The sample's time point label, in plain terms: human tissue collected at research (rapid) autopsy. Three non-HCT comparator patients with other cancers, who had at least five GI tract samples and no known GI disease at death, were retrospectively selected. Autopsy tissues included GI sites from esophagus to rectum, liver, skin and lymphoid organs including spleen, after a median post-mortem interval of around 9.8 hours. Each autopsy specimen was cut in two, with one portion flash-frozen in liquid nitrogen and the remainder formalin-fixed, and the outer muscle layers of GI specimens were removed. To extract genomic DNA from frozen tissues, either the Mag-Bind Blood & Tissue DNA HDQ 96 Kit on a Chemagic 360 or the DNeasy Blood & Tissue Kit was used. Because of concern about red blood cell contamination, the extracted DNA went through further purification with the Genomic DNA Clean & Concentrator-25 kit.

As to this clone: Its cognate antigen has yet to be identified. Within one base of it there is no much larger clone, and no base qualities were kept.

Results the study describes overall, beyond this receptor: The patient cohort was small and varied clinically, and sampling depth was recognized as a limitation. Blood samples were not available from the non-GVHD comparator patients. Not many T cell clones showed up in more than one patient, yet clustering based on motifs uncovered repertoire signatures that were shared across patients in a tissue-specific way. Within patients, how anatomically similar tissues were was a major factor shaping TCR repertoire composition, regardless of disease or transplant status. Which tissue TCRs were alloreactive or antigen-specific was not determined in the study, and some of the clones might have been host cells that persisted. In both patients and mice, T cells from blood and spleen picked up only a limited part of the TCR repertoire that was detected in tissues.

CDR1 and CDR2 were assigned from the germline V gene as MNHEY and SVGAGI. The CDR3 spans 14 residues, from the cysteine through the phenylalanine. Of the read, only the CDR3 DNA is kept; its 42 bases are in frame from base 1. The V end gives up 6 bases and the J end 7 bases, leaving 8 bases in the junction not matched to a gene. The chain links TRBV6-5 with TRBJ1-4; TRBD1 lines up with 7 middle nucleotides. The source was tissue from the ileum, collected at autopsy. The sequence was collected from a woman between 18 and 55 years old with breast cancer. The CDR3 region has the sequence CASRDPGTAEKLFF. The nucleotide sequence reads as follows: TGTGCCAGCAGGGACCCCGGGACAGCTGAAAAACTGTTTTTT.